This T cell receptor (beta chain) was observed in a study of cytomegalovirus exposure and HLA in healthy donors (dated by TCRdb to about 2017). Describing the broader study: According to a later analysis, the roughly 130 validation repertoires were produced on the same platform as the 666 repertoires of the first cohort. The study aimed to test whether signatures of past pathogen exposure could be identified by cataloging public T cell receptors. A separate validation cohort of over 95 different subjects was used in addition to the roughly 670-subject first cohort. The study combined high-throughput TCR immunosequencing, statistical association of individual TCRs with disease status, and machine learning to predict cytomegalovirus infection status.

Here is what the overall study found, with its caveats: A later analysis had no HLA typing for the validation cohort, so co-occurrence there was scored across all 120 repertoires. In a later analysis, TCRs clustered in the first cohort were found to also tend to co-occur in the approximately 120 validation repertoires, with approximately 95% of cluster scores above 0. In vitro tests confirmed that a few of the cytomegalovirus-associated TCR beta chains recognize cytomegalovirus antigens. Most TCR sequences were seen in very few donors, while some public TCRs were found in many individuals. The classifier was reported to diagnose cytomegalovirus status with high specificity and sensitivity in both the original and validation cohorts. The authors suggested that the approach could potentially be generalized to other disease states and immunological phenotypes. The study gave a list of roughly 150 TCR beta chains associated with cytomegalovirus.

Worth noting for this clone: The antigen this receptor binds is unknown. Base qualities are missing; no much larger clone stands one base away.

Library method: the immunoSEQ multiplex PCR assay. The paper's processing steps were these. A statistical classification framework was developed to diagnose cytomegalovirus status using the catalog of TCR beta chain sequences. Here the immuneACCESS table is served through TCRdb, limited to in-frame sequences with V and J called. Missing clones are a known gap in these copies; in checked studies unresolved V genes cover under half, and the rest lacks a known reason. V and J calls and clone size are given by that table; D and trimming were obtained from the DNA. The table for this sample lists around 120,000 clones; roughly 89% of them were counted only once. The leading ten clones occupy around 1.9% of the sample. Inclusive of the bounding cysteine and phenylalanine, the CDR3 is 16 residues long. Solely the CDR3 DNA is kept, with 48 bases framed from the first base. According to the germline V gene, CDR1 reads MGHDK and CDR2 reads SYGVNS. V and J are trimmed by 4 bases and 9 bases, and the gene matches miss 12 bases of the junction.

Separate from the roughly 650-subject first cohort, the validation cohort of 90 to 150 subjects was the group to which the donors belonged. The TCR originated in a young woman in good health and CMV-seronegative. The sample taken for sequencing was PBMCs. This chain joins TRBV25-1 to TRBJ2-1; 10 of the junction bases match TRBD2. The CDR3 region reads CASSASGRSTKSEQFF. In nucleotides, the sequence is TGTGCCAGCAGTGCTAGCGGGAGATCAACAAAGAGTGAGCAGTTCTTC.